A selection of T cell receptor beta chains follows, all from one sample in a study of blood T cell repertoires in COVID-19. Generated by immunoSEQ multiplex PCR, the TCRdb table keeps only in-frame clones and is missing some. Of about 160,000 clones in the sample, just over 85% were seen once. The specimen sequenced was peripheral blood. All receptors derive from a man aged 65-85 years with acute or convalescent COVID-19. CDR3s include the opening cysteine and the closing phenylalanine or tryptophan. The order of the fields is CDR3 DNA, CDR3 protein, clone size, D gene, J gene, V gene. The D gene is left open where the match is weak. Size is stated for part of the rows, as once, few or many counts, or as a class when the clone is expanded.

CDR3 DNA: TGTGCCAGTAGCAGATTAAGTGGCGGGGAGCTGTTTTTT; CDR3 protein: CASSRLSGGELFF; clone size: .; D gene: .; J gene: TRBJ2-2; V gene: TRBV19
CDR3 DNA: TGTGCCAGCAGCGGACAGGCGCGTGGCTACACCTTC; CDR3 protein: CASSGQARGYTF; clone size: .; D gene: TRBD1; J gene: TRBJ1-2; V gene: TRBV27
CDR3 DNA: TGCGCCAGCAGCCAAGTCGGAGCAGAGAACTATGGCTACACCTTC; CDR3 protein: CASSQVGAENYGYTF; clone size: .; D gene: .; J gene: TRBJ1-2; V gene: TRBV4-1
CDR3 DNA: TGTGCCACCAGTGATTTTGGGACAGGGGGGGATGAGCAGTTCTTC; CDR3 protein: CATSDFGTGGDEQFF; clone size: .; D gene: TRBD1; J gene: TRBJ2-1; V gene: TRBV24-1
CDR3 DNA: TGTGCCAGCAGTTTATCGACTACCGGGGATGAGCAGTTCTTC; CDR3 protein: CASSLSTTGDEQFF; clone size: .; D gene: .; J gene: TRBJ2-1; V gene: TRBV27
CDR3 DNA: TGTGCCAGCAGTCACGGTTTGACAGTGGGTCGGACTGAAGCTTTCTTT; CDR3 protein: CASSHGLTVGRTEAFF; clone size: .; D gene: .; J gene: TRBJ1-1; V gene: TRBV6-2/TRBV6-3
CDR3 DNA: TGTGCCACCTCTAATGGAGGGCCAAGAGAGACCCAGTACTTC; CDR3 protein: CATSNGGPRETQYF; clone size: .; D gene: .; J gene: TRBJ2-5; V gene: TRBV19
CDR3 DNA: TGCGCCAGCAGCTTGGGAGAGGGCCGACAGGGGTTACAGTACTTC; CDR3 protein: CASSLGEGRQGLQYF; clone size: .; D gene: TRBD1; J gene: TRBJ2-7; V gene: TRBV5-1
CDR3 DNA: TGTGCCAGCAGCTCCGGGACTAGCGGATTAACCTACGAGCAGTACTTC; CDR3 protein: CASSSGTSGLTYEQYF; clone size: .; D gene: TRBD2; J gene: TRBJ2-7; V gene: TRBV7-2
CDR3 DNA: TGTGCCAGCAGTGGGCGGACAGGCTACAATGAGCAGTTCTTC; CDR3 protein: CASSGRTGYNEQFF; clone size: .; D gene: TRBD1; J gene: TRBJ2-1; V gene: TRBV9
CDR3 DNA: TGCGCCAGCAGCACGGACCGACTATCACCCCTCCACTTT; CDR3 protein: CASSTDRLSPLHF; clone size: .; D gene: .; J gene: TRBJ1-6; V gene: TRBV5-1
CDR3 DNA: TGTGCCAGCAGTTCCTCTGACAGGTCGGCCTATGGCTACACCTTC; CDR3 protein: CASSSSDRSAYGYTF; clone size: .; D gene: .; J gene: TRBJ1-2; V gene: TRBV27
CDR3 DNA: TGCGCCAGCAGCACGGGGACTAGCGGGAGTAGCGGTGAGCAGTTCTTC; CDR3 protein: CASSTGTSGSSGEQFF; clone size: .; D gene: TRBD2; J gene: TRBJ2-1; V gene: TRBV5-1
CDR3 DNA: TGCGCCAGCAGCTTGGGGGACAGGGGATCCTACGAGCAGTACTTC; CDR3 protein: CASSLGDRGSYEQYF; clone size: .; D gene: TRBD1; J gene: TRBJ2-7; V gene: TRBV5-1
CDR3 DNA: TGTGCCAGCAGTCCAACAGGGAGCAATGGCTACACCTTC; CDR3 protein: CASSPTGSNGYTF; clone size: .; D gene: .; J gene: TRBJ1-2; V gene: TRBV6-5
CDR3 DNA: TGTGCCACCAGTGATTTCCTAGCAACTAATGAAAAACTGTTTTTT; CDR3 protein: CATSDFLATNEKLFF; clone size: once; D gene: .; J gene: TRBJ1-4; V gene: TRBV24-1
CDR3 DNA: TGTGCCAGCAGCAAAGCCCGACCGGGACATCAGCATTTT; CDR3 protein: CASSKARPGHQHF; clone size: once; D gene: .; J gene: TRBJ1-5; V gene: TRBV21-1
CDR3 DNA: TGCAGCATTCGACAGGCCAACTACGAGCAGTACTTC; CDR3 protein: CSIRQANYEQYF; clone size: .; D gene: .; J gene: TRBJ2-7; V gene: TRBV29-1
CDR3 DNA: TGTGCCAGCAGTCCATTGGGAGGACCCCTGAGCTCCTACAATGAGCAGTTCTTC; CDR3 protein: CASSPLGGPLSSYNEQFF; clone size: .; D gene: .; J gene: TRBJ2-1; V gene: TRBV27
CDR3 DNA: TGCGCCAGCAGCTTGGGAGGGGGCATTCCCTACAATGAGCAGTTCTTC; CDR3 protein: CASSLGGGIPYNEQFF; clone size: .; D gene: TRBD1; J gene: TRBJ2-1; V gene: TRBV5-1
CDR3 DNA: TGTGCCAGCAGCTTAGTGGCCGAGGGCAATCAGCCCCAGCATTTT; CDR3 protein: CASSLVAEGNQPQHF; clone size: .; D gene: .; J gene: TRBJ1-5; V gene: TRBV7-8
CDR3 DNA: TGCAGCGTGGGACAGGGGGCCCTGAACACTGAAGCTTTCTTT; CDR3 protein: CSVGQGALNTEAFF; clone size: many; D gene: TRBD1; J gene: TRBJ1-1; V gene: TRBV29-1
CDR3 DNA: TGCGCCAGCAGCCCTCGGGACAGGGATACCGGGGAGCTGTTTTTT; CDR3 protein: CASSPRDRDTGELFF; clone size: .; D gene: TRBD1; J gene: TRBJ2-2; V gene: TRBV4-1
CDR3 DNA: TGTGCCAGCTCACCCCTAGCGGGAGGGAGCTACGATGAGCAGTTCTTC; CDR3 protein: CASSPLAGGSYDEQFF; clone size: .; D gene: TRBD2; J gene: TRBJ2-1; V gene: TRBV18
CDR3 DNA: TGTGCCAGTAGTATAACAGGGGGCGGCTACGAGCAGTACTTC; CDR3 protein: CASSITGGGYEQYF; clone size: once; D gene: TRBD1; J gene: TRBJ2-7; V gene: TRBV19
CDR3 DNA: TGTGCCAGCAGTTTTTCAGGGGTCTATGGCGGAAACACCATATATTTT; CDR3 protein: CASSFSGVYGGNTIYF; clone size: .; D gene: .; J gene: TRBJ1-3; V gene: TRBV6-2/TRBV6-3
CDR3 DNA: TGTGCCAGCAGCCCGGGACTAGCGGGCCTCAATGAGCAGTTCTTC; CDR3 protein: CASSPGLAGLNEQFF; clone size: .; D gene: TRBD2; J gene: TRBJ2-1; V gene: TRBV6-5
CDR3 DNA: TGTGCCATCAGTGAGTCACGGGTGTCTGGGGCCAACGTCCTGACTTTC; CDR3 protein: CAISESRVSGANVLTF; clone size: once; D gene: .; J gene: TRBJ2-6; V gene: TRBV10-3